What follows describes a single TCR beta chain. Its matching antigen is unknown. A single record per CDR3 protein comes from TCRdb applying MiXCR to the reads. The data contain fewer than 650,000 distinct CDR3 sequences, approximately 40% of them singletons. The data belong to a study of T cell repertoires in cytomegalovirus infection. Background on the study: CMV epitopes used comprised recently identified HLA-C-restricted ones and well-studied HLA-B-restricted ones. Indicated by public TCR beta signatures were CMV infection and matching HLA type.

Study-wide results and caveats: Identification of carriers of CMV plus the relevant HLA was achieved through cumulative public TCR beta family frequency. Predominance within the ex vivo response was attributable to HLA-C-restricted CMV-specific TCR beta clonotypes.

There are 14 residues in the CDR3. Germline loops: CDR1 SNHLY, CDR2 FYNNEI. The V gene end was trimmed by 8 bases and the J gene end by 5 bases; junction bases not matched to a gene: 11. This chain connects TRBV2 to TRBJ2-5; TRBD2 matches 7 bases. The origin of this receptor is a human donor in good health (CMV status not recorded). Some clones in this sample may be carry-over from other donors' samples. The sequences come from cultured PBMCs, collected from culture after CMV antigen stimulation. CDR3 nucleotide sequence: TGTGCCAGCGGAATAAGACTAGCTGGTGAGACCCAGTACTTC. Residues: CASGIRLAGETQYF.